The present T cell receptor (beta chain) was sequenced within a study of shared clonotypes between healthy human individuals. Notes on the study in general: With few donors, the genetic and exposure-history diversity represented was limited.

There are a few counts of this clone. Its antigen is unidentified. The sample has other DNA sequences that encode this CDR3 too. Sequenced by immunoSEQ multiplex PCR; TCRdb stores in-frame clones only, minus some. The profile covers hundreds of thousands of clones, with just over 75% appearing a single time and around 11% taken by the ten largest. The CDR3 totals 14 residues. Germline CDR1 LNHDA, CDR2 SQIVND (reference sequence). Deletions cut 4 bases from V and 0 bases from J, with 4 bases between. The sequence came from a woman aged 40 to 50 in good health. Some clones in this sample may be carry-over from other donors' samples. V gene TRBV19 combines with J gene TRBJ2-6; D remains ambiguous. The sequencing sample was made of PBMCs. In nucleotides, the CDR3 is TGTGCCAGTAGTACCCGCTCTGGGGCCAACGTCCTGACTTTC. Its protein is CASSTRSGANVLTF.